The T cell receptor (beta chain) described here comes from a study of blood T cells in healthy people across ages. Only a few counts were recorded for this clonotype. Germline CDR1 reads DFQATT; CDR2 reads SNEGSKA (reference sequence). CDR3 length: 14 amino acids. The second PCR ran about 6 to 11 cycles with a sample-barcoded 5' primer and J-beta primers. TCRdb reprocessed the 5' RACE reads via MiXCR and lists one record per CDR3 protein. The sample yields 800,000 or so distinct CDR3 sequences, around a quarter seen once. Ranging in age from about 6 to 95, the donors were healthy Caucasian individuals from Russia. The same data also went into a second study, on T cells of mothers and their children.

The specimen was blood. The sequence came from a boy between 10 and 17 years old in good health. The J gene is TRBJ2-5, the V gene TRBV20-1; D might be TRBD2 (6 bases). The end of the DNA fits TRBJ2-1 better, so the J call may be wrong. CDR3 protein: CSASAGSGYNEQFF. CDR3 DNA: TGCAGTGCTAGCGCCGGGAGTGGGTACAATGAGCAGTTCTTC.